The rows below give T cell receptor beta chains drawn from one sample of a study of molecular identifiers for immune sequencing clone quantification. TCRdb independently ran MiXCR on the PCR reads; one entry per CDR3 protein. Of about 630,000 distinct CDR3 sequences listed, roughly 27% are singletons. Material for sequencing was naive CD8+ T cells from blood, with Jurkat cell RNA spiked in. The receptors originated from a human donor in good health. Some libraries in this study had Jurkat cell RNA spiked in. Each CDR3 is given with its conserved first and last residue. A D gene is named only where the DNA matches it firmly. Size tells how often a clone was seen (once, few, many) or the class of an expanded clone, and some rows leave it out.

abundance: many; d_gene: .; j_gene: TRBJ1-1; v_gene: TRBV7-6; CDR3nt: TGTGCCAGCAGCTACCCAGGGATTCCTGAAGCTTTCTTT; CDR3aa: CASSYPGIPEAFF
abundance: few; d_gene: .; j_gene: TRBJ1-2; v_gene: TRBV5-4; CDR3nt: TGTGCCAGCAGTTCAGGACAGCTCTATGGCTACACCTTC; CDR3aa: CASSSGQLYGYTF
abundance: .; d_gene: .; j_gene: TRBJ2-3; v_gene: TRBV7-8; CDR3nt: TGTGCCAGCAGCTTGGACACTAGCACAAATACGCAATATTTT; CDR3aa: CASSLDTSTNTQYF
abundance: .; d_gene: .; j_gene: TRBJ2-7; v_gene: TRBV15; CDR3nt: TGTGCCACCAGCAGACGAGTTTTCCACGAGCAGTACTTC; CDR3aa: CATSRRVFHEQYF
abundance: few; d_gene: TRBD1; j_gene: TRBJ2-7; v_gene: TRBV27; CDR3nt: TGTGCCAGCAGTTTTCCCGGGACAGGGAGCCTCGACGAGCAGTACTTC; CDR3aa: CASSFPGTGSLDEQYF
abundance: .; d_gene: .; j_gene: TRBJ2-7; v_gene: TRBV30; CDR3nt: TGTGCCTGGAGTTCGAGTTACTACGAGCAGTACTTC; CDR3aa: CAWSSSYYEQYF
abundance: many; d_gene: TRBD1; j_gene: TRBJ1-1; v_gene: TRBV6-2/TRBV6-3; CDR3nt: TGTGCCAGCAGCTACGGGACAGGTGAAGCTTTCTTT; CDR3aa: CASSYGTGEAFF
abundance: .; d_gene: .; j_gene: TRBJ2-2; v_gene: TRBV3-1; CDR3nt: TGTGCCAGCAACCAAGAGCGCACCCTGAACACCCGGGAGCTGTTTTTT; CDR3aa: CASNQERTLNTRELFF
abundance: many; d_gene: .; j_gene: TRBJ1-1; v_gene: TRBV2; CDR3nt: TGTGCCAGCATCCCGATGGGGGAGACTGAAGCTTTCTTT; CDR3aa: CASIPMGETEAFF
abundance: few; d_gene: .; j_gene: TRBJ2-6; v_gene: TRBV5-8; CDR3nt: TGTGCCAGCAGCTGGGGACCAACTGGGGCCAACGTCCTGACTTTC; CDR3aa: CASSWGPTGANVLTF
abundance: few; d_gene: .; j_gene: TRBJ2-2; v_gene: TRBV7-9; CDR3nt: TGTGCCAGCAGACAGGAATCGAACACCGGGGAGCTGTTTTTT; CDR3aa: CASRQESNTGELFF
abundance: few; d_gene: .; j_gene: TRBJ1-2; v_gene: TRBV2; CDR3nt: TGTGCCAGCAGTGGAGCAGGGGCGATCTATGGCTACACCTTC; CDR3aa: CASSGAGAIYGYTF
abundance: .; d_gene: .; j_gene: TRBJ2-7; v_gene: TRBV11-2; CDR3nt: TGTGCCAGCAGCTCTATGGGGGGGCCAACATACGAGCAGTACTTC; CDR3aa: CASSSMGGPTYEQYF
abundance: many; d_gene: TRBD2; j_gene: TRBJ2-7; v_gene: TRBV7-9; CDR3nt: TGTGCCAGCAGCTTAGCGACGAGCGGGAGGCACTTATCCTACGAGCAGTACTTC; CDR3aa: CASSLATSGRHLSYEQYF
abundance: few; d_gene: .; j_gene: TRBJ2-3; v_gene: TRBV25-1; CDR3nt: TGTGCCAGCAAAAAGACAGGCCTGGTCACAGATACGCAGTATTTT; CDR3aa: CASKKTGLVTDTQYF
abundance: .; d_gene: .; j_gene: TRBJ1-4; v_gene: TRBV7-9; CDR3nt: TGTGCCAGCAGCCCGGCGGCGGGGGGAGTTTATGAAAAACTGTTTTTT; CDR3aa: CASSPAAGGVYEKLFF
abundance: few; d_gene: TRBD1; j_gene: TRBJ2-7; v_gene: TRBV5-1; CDR3nt: TGCGCCAGCAGTTTACAGACAGGGGGCTGGAACGAGCAGTACTTC; CDR3aa: CASSLQTGGWNEQYF
abundance: .; d_gene: .; j_gene: TRBJ2-4; v_gene: TRBV6-6; CDR3nt: TGTGCCAGCAGTTACCCTTACCCTCTGGGAATAGCCAAAAACATTCAGTACTTC; CDR3aa: CASSYPYPLGIAKNIQYF
abundance: few; d_gene: TRBD2; j_gene: TRBJ2-5; v_gene: TRBV20-1; CDR3nt: TGCAGTGCTAAGGGGCTAGCGGGGGGCCGGGGGCAGACCCAGTACTTC; CDR3aa: CSAKGLAGGRGQTQYF
abundance: many; d_gene: .; j_gene: TRBJ2-7; v_gene: TRBV11-2; CDR3nt: TGTGCCAGCAGCGGCTGGGACGAGCAGTACTTC; CDR3aa: CASSGWDEQYF
abundance: many; d_gene: .; j_gene: TRBJ1-1; v_gene: TRBV6-2/TRBV6-3; CDR3nt: TGTGCCAGCAGTTACTATGGAAACACTGAAGCTTTCTTT; CDR3aa: CASSYYGNTEAFF
abundance: few; d_gene: TRBD1; j_gene: TRBJ1-1; v_gene: TRBV28; CDR3nt: TGTGCCAGCACCAGACCCGGGACAGAATTACAGAACACTGAAGCTTTCTTT; CDR3aa: CASTRPGTELQNTEAFF
abundance: .; d_gene: .; j_gene: TRBJ1-1; v_gene: TRBV6-2/TRBV6-3; CDR3nt: TGTGCCCGCAGTTACTCTTTGTGGGCCGAAGCCTTCTTT; CDR3aa: CARSYSLWAEAFF
abundance: .; d_gene: TRBD1; j_gene: TRBJ1-1; v_gene: TRBV27; CDR3nt: TGTGCCAGCAGCACCCGACAGGGGATGAACACTGAAGCTTTCTTT; CDR3aa: CASSTRQGMNTEAFF
abundance: .; d_gene: .; j_gene: TRBJ2-1; v_gene: TRBV4-1; CDR3nt: TGCGCCAGCAGCCAAGAAGGCAGGACTGCCAATGAGCAGTTCTTC; CDR3aa: CASSQEGRTANEQFF
abundance: .; d_gene: TRBD2; j_gene: TRBJ2-4; v_gene: TRBV18; CDR3nt: TGTGCCAGCTCACCACAAGAGCGGGGGGCCGAAAACATTCAGTACTTC; CDR3aa: CASSPQERGAENIQYF
abundance: few; d_gene: TRBD2; j_gene: TRBJ2-3; v_gene: TRBV11-3; CDR3nt: TGTGCCAGCAGCATTCGGGAGGGCCTTACAGATACGCAGTATTTT; CDR3aa: CASSIREGLTDTQYF
abundance: many; d_gene: .; j_gene: TRBJ2-5; v_gene: TRBV19; CDR3nt: TGTGCCAGCCAAGGGGGAGGTACGAAGACCCAGTACTTC; CDR3aa: CASQGGGTKTQYF
abundance: .; d_gene: .; j_gene: TRBJ1-5; v_gene: TRBV12-2; CDR3nt: TGTGCAAGTCGCTTAGTGTTGTCACCGAGTTATAGCAATCAGCCCCAGCATTTT; CDR3aa: CASRLVLSPSYSNQPQHF
abundance: .; d_gene: TRBD1; j_gene: TRBJ2-3; v_gene: TRBV6-2/TRBV6-3; CDR3nt: TGTGCCAGCAGTTCCATCTCCGGGACAGGGGTTTCAGATACGCAGTATTTT; CDR3aa: CASSSISGTGVSDTQYF
abundance: .; d_gene: .; j_gene: TRBJ2-7; v_gene: TRBV27; CDR3nt: TGTGCCAGCAGCCCCGCTCCCTGGGGCTACGAGCAGTACTTC; CDR3aa: CASSPAPWGYEQYF
abundance: many; d_gene: .; j_gene: TRBJ2-3; v_gene: TRBV7-9; CDR3nt: TGTGCCAGCAGCCCCTTTCCAGATACGCAGTATTTT; CDR3aa: CASSPFPDTQYF
abundance: many; d_gene: .; j_gene: TRBJ1-1; v_gene: TRBV29-1; CDR3nt: TGCAGCGTTGAATCAACAGCGAACACTGAAGCTTTCTTT; CDR3aa: CSVESTANTEAFF
abundance: few; d_gene: .; j_gene: TRBJ2-3; v_gene: TRBV6-2/TRBV6-3; CDR3nt: TGTGCCAGCAGTGACCCCACGTTCAGCACAGATACGCAGTATTTT; CDR3aa: CASSDPTFSTDTQYF
abundance: few; d_gene: TRBD2; j_gene: TRBJ2-3; v_gene: TRBV20-1; CDR3nt: TGCAGTGCTCCCGGAGCGGGGTCGGGCACAGATACGCAGTATTTT; CDR3aa: CSAPGAGSGTDTQYF
abundance: .; d_gene: .; j_gene: TRBJ2-1; v_gene: TRBV11-2; CDR3nt: TGTGCCAGCGGCACGGGACTCAGGTACAATGAGCAGTTCTTC; CDR3aa: CASGTGLRYNEQFF
abundance: many; d_gene: .; j_gene: TRBJ2-4; v_gene: TRBV7-9; CDR3nt: TGTGCCAGCAGCTTAGAACAGTGGATTCAGTACTTC; CDR3aa: CASSLEQWIQYF
abundance: few; d_gene: TRBD2; j_gene: TRBJ2-1; v_gene: TRBV15; CDR3nt: TGTGCCACCAGCAGGGAGGAGACTAGCGGTGGGTCCTACAATGAGCAGTTCTTC; CDR3aa: CATSREETSGGSYNEQFF
abundance: few; d_gene: .; j_gene: TRBJ2-7; v_gene: TRBV30; CDR3nt: TGTGCCTGGAGCGAGGGGTCCTCCTACGAGCAGTACTTC; CDR3aa: CAWSEGSSYEQYF
abundance: few; d_gene: TRBD1; j_gene: TRBJ1-3; v_gene: TRBV7-9; CDR3nt: TGTGCCAGCAGCTTAGGAGGACAGGGTCAACTCTCTGGAAACACCATATATTTT; CDR3aa: CASSLGGQGQLSGNTIYF
abundance: many; d_gene: .; j_gene: TRBJ2-3; v_gene: TRBV6-2/TRBV6-3; CDR3nt: TGTGCCAGCAGCACCTTGGGGTCAGATACGCAGTATTTT; CDR3aa: CASSTLGSDTQYF
abundance: few; d_gene: .; j_gene: TRBJ2-7; v_gene: TRBV6-2/TRBV6-3; CDR3nt: TGTGCCAGCAGTTGGTTGAATGACGAGCAGTACTTC; CDR3aa: CASSWLNDEQYF
abundance: many; d_gene: .; j_gene: TRBJ2-2; v_gene: TRBV6-1; CDR3nt: TGTGCCAGCAGTGAAGCGCGGGGACAGATAAACACCGGGGAGCTGTTTTTT; CDR3aa: CASSEARGQINTGELFF
abundance: .; d_gene: .; j_gene: TRBJ2-1; v_gene: TRBV20-1; CDR3nt: TGCAGTGCCACTCCGTATACAGGTACAAGCAATGAGCAGTTCTTC; CDR3aa: CSATPYTGTSNEQFF
abundance: many; d_gene: .; j_gene: TRBJ1-6; v_gene: TRBV5-6; CDR3nt: TGTGCCAGCAGCTTGGATCAGGGGTGGAATTCACCCCTCCACTTT; CDR3aa: CASSLDQGWNSPLHF
abundance: .; d_gene: TRBD1; j_gene: TRBJ2-7; v_gene: TRBV5-6; CDR3nt: TGTGCCAGCAGCTTGGGGGACAGGGGTTCCTACGAGCAGTACTTC; CDR3aa: CASSLGDRGSYEQYF